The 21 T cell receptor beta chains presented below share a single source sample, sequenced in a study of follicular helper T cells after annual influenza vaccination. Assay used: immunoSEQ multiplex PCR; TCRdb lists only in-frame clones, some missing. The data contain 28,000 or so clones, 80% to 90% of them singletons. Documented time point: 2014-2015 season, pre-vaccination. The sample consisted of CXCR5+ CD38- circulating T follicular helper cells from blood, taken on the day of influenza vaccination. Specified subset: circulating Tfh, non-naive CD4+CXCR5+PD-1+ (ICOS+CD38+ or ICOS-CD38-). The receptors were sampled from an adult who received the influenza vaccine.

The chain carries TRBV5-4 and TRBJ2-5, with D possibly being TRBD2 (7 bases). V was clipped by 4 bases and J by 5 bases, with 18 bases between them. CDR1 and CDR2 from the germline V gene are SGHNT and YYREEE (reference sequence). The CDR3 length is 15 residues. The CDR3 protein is CASSRMSGGGETQYF. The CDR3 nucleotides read TGTGCCAGCAGCCGCATGTCGGGGGGCGGGGAGACCCAGTACTTC.

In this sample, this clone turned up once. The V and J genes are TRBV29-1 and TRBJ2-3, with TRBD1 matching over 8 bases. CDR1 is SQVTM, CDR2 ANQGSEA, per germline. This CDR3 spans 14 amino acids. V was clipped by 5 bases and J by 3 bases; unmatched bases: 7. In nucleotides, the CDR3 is TGCAGCGTTCTCCGGGACAGGTCGACAGATACGCAGTATTTT. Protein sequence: CSVLRDRSTDTQYF.

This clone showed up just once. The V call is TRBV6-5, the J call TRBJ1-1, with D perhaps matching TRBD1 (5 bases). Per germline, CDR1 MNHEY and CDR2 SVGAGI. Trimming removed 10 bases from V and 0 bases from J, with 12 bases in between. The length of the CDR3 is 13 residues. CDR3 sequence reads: CATTRGMNTEAFF. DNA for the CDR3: TGTGCCACCACAAGGGGTATGAACACTGAAGCTTTCTTT.

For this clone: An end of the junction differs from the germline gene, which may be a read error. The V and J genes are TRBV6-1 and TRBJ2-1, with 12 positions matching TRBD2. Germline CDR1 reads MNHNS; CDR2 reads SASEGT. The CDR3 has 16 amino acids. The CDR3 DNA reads TGTGCCAGCACTGAAATAGGACTAGCGGGAAAGGGGGAGCAGTTCTTC. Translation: CASTEIGLAGKGEQFF.

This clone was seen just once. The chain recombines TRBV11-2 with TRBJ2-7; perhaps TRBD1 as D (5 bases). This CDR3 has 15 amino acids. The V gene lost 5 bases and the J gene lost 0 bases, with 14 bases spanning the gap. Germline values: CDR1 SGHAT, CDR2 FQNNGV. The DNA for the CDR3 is TGTGCCAGCAGCCTTCAAGGCCAGGGCTCCTACGAGCAGTACTTC. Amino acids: CASSLQGQGSYEQYF.

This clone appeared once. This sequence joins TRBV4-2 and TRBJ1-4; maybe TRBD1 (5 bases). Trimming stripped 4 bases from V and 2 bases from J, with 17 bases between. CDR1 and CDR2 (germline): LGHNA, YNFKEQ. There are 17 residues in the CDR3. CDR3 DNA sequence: TGTGCCAGCAGCCGCGGGGCCCCCCGGGACACTAATGAAAAACTGTTTTTT. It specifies CASSRGAPRDTNEKLFF.

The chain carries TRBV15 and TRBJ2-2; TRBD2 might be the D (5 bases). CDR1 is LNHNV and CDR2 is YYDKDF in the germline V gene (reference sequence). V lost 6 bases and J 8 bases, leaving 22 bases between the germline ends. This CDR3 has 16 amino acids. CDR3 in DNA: TGTGCCACCAGGGCCGGGGTTGTGCCCGGTGGGGGGGAGCTGTTTTTT. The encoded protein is CATRAGVVPGGGELFF.

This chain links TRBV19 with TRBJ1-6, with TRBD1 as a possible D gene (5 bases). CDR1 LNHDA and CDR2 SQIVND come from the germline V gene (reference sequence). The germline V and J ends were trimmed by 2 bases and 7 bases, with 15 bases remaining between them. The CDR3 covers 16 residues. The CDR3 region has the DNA TGTGCCAGTAGTATAAACGGGCAGGGCGTCAATTCACCCCTCCACTTT. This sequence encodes CASSINGQGVNSPLHF. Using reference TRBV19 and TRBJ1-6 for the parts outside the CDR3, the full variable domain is DGGITQSPKYLFRKEGQNVTLSCEQNLNHDAMYWYRQDPGQGLRLIYYSQIVNDFQKGDIAEGYSVSREKKESFPLTVTSAQKNPTAFYLCASSINGQGVNSPLHFGNGTRLTVT.

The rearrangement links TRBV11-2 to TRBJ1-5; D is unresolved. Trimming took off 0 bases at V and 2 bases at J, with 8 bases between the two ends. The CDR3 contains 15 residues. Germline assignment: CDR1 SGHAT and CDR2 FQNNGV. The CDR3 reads CASSLDRGGNQPQHF. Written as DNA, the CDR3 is TGTGCCAGCAGCTTAGACCGGGGTGGCAATCAGCCCCAGCATTTT.

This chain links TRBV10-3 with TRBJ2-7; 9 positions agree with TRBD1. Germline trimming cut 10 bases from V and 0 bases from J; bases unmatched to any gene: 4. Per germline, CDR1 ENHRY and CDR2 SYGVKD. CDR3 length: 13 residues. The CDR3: CATGQGSSYEQYF. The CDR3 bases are TGTGCCACGGGACAGGGAAGCTCCTACGAGCAGTACTTC.

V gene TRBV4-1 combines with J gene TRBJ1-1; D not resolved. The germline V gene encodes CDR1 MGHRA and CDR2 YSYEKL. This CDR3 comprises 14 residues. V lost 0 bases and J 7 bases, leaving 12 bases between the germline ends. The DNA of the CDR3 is TGCGCCAGCAGCCAAGATCAACGGGTCGGTGAAGCTTTCTTT. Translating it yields CASSQDQRVGEAFF.

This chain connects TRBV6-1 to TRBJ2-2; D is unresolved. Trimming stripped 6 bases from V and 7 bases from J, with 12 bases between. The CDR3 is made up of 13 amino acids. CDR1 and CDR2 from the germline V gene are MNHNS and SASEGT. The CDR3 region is CASRTRSVGELFF. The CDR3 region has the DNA TGTGCCAGCAGAACGAGGAGTGTCGGGGAGCTGTTTTTT.

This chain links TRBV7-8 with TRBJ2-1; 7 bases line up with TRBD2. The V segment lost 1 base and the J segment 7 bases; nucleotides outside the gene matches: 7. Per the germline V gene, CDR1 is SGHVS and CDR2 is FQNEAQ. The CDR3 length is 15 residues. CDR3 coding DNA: TGTGCCAGCAGCTTAGAGGGAGGGATGGGGAATGAGCAGTTCTTC. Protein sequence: CASSLEGGMGNEQFF.

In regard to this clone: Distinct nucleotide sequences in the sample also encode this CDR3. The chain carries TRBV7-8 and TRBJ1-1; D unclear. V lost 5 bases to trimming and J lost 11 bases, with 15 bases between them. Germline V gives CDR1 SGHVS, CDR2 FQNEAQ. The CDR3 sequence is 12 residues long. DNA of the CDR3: TGTGCCAGCAGCCCCCAGATGGCCAAGGCTTTCTTT. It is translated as CASSPQMAKAFF. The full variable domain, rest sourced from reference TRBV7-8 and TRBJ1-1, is GAGVSQSPRYKVAKRGQDVALRCDPISGHVSLFWYQQALGQGPEFLTYFQNEAQLDKSGLPSDRFFAERPEGSVSTLKIQRTQQEDSAVYLCASSPQMAKAFFGQGTRLTVV.

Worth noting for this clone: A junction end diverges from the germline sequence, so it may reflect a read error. Here the CDR3 reads CATATGGLSRANVLTF. The DNA of the CDR3 is TGTGCCACCGCGACCGGTGGGCTCTCTAGGGCCAACGTCCTGACTTTC. The chain couples TRBV28 to TRBJ2-6; no reliable D call. There are 16 residues in the CDR3. Per germline, CDR1 MDHEN and CDR2 SYDVKM.

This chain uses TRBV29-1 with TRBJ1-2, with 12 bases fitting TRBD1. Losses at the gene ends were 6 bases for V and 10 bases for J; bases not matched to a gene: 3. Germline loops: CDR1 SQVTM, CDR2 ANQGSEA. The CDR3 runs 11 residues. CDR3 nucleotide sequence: TGCAGCGTGGGACAGGGGGCTGACTACACCTTC. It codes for CSVGQGADYTF.

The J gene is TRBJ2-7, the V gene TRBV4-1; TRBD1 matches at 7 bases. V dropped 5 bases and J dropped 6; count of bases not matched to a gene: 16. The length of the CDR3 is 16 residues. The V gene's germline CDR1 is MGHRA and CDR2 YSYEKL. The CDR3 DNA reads TGCGCCAGCAGCGACCCGACAGGGTTCGTCCTCTCCGAGCAGTACTTC. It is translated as CASSDPTGFVLSEQYF.

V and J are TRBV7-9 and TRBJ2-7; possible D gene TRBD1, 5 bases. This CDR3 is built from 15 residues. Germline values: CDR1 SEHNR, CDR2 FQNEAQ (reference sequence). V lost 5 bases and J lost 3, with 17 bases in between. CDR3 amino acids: CASSRPTITGYEQYF. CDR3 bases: TGTGCCAGCAGCCGACCCACAATAACAGGCTACGAGCAGTACTTC.

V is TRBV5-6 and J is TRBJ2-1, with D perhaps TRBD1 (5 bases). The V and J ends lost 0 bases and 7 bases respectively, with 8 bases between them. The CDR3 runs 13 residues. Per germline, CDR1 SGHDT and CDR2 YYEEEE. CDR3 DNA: TGTGCCAGCAGCTTGGGGGGCCCAAATGAGCAGTTCTTC. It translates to CASSLGGPNEQFF.

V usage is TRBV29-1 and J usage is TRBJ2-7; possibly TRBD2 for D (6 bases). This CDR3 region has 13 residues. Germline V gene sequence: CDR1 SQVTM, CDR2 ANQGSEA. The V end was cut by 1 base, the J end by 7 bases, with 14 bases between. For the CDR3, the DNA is TGCAGCGTTGAAGCGGGAGCTTTTGGGGAGCAGTACTTC. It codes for CSVEAGAFGEQYF.

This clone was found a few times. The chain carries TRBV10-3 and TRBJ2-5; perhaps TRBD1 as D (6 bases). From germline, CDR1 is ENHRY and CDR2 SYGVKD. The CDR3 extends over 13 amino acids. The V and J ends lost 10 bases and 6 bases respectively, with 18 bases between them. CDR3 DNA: TGTGCCACCCAGGGACAAGAGATAAAGACCCAGTACTTC. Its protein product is CATQGQEIKTQYF.